The rows below give T cell receptor beta chains drawn from one sample of a study of blood T cell repertoires in COVID-19. Clones were sequenced by immunoSEQ multiplex PCR, and TCRdb holds only the in-frame ones, with some missing. The repertoire includes 200,000 to 250,000 clones, roughly 84% of them detected once, and about a sixth sits in the top ten. Sequencing was done on a sample of peripheral blood. The receptors originated from a woman aged 80 or older with active or convalescent COVID-19. Both conserved end residues are part of each CDR3. The order of the fields is J gene, D gene, CDR3 length, clone size, V gene, CDR3 protein, CDR3 DNA. A D gene is named only where the DNA matches it firmly. Only some rows state a clone size, as once, few, many or a class for expanded clones.

TRBJ2-3	.	13	.	TRBV21-1	CASSKAQKDTQYF	TGTGCCAGCAGCAAAGCGCAGAAAGATACGCAGTATTTT
TRBJ2-1	TRBD2	15	.	TRBV5-1	CASSLSLAGDNEQFF	TGCGCCAGCAGCTTGAGTCTAGCGGGAGACAATGAGCAGTTCTTC
TRBJ2-5	.	16	once	TRBV5-4	CASSSTGSAGPETQYF	TGTGCCAGCAGCTCAACCGGATCGGCGGGACCTGAGACCCAGTACTTC
TRBJ2-5	TRBD1	15	.	TRBV11-3	CASSARDRGWETQYF	TGTGCCAGCAGCGCCCGGGACAGGGGATGGGAGACCCAGTACTTC
TRBJ2-1	TRBD1	16	.	TRBV5-1	CASSLGQGSSYNEQFF	TGCGCCAGCAGCTTGGGACAGGGAAGCTCCTACAATGAGCAGTTCTTC
TRBJ2-7	.	11	once	TRBV12-3/TRBV12-4	CASTPGLVQYF	TGTGCCAGCACCCCCGGTTTGGTGCAGTACTTC
TRBJ1-1	.	15	.	TRBV5-1	CASSLGGADYTEAFF	TGCGCCAGCAGCTTGGGTGGGGCGGATTACACTGAAGCTTTCTTT
TRBJ2-5	TRBD2	18	few	TRBV3-1/TRBV3-2	CASSPRASSAGGGETQYF	TGTGCCAGCAGCCCCCGTGCTTCTTCCGCGGGAGGAGGAGAGACCCAGTACTTC
TRBJ1-5	.	13	.	TRBV12-3/TRBV12-4	CASSGDIYQPQHF	TGTGCCAGCAGTGGGGACATCTATCAGCCCCAGCATTTT
TRBJ2-3	.	13	once	TRBV7-6	CASSLARTDTQYF	TGTGCCAGCAGCTTAGCGCGGACAGATACGCAGTATTTT
TRBJ2-1	TRBD1	16	few	TRBV5-1	CASSSAVLGQTNEQFF	TGCGCCAGCAGCTCGGCGGTGCTGGGACAGACCAATGAGCAGTTCTTC
TRBJ2-7	TRBD1	14	.	TRBV18	CASSPGQGPYEQYF	TGTGCCAGCTCACCCGGACAGGGGCCCTACGAGCAGTACTTC
TRBJ1-1	TRBD1	15	.	TRBV5-1	CASSFLTGGNTEAFF	TGCGCCAGCAGCTTCCTGACAGGGGGGAACACTGAAGCTTTCTTT
TRBJ1-1	TRBD1	15	.	TRBV5-4	CASSLKRTGDTEAFF	TGTGCCAGCAGCTTGAAAAGGACAGGGGACACTGAAGCTTTCTTT
TRBJ2-2	.	12	.	TRBV18	CASSPTVGELFF	TGTGCCAGCTCACCAACTGTCGGGGAGCTGTTTTTT
TRBJ1-1	.	12	.	TRBV2	CASSEQVAEAFF	TGTGCCAGCAGTGAACAGGTCGCTGAAGCTTTCTTT
TRBJ2-2	TRBD2	15	.	TRBV6-2/TRBV6-3	CASSYSRGGAGELFF	TGTGCCAGCAGTTACTCTCGGGGAGGGGCCGGGGAGCTGTTTTTT
TRBJ2-5	.	13	.	TRBV11-1	CASSQGLQETQYF	TGTGCCAGCAGTCAGGGTCTACAAGAGACCCAGTACTTC
TRBJ2-5	.	15	.	TRBV19	CASSIGRTLQETQYF	TGTGCCAGTAGTATAGGGAGAACGCTACAAGAGACCCAGTACTTC
TRBJ1-2	.	17	.	TRBV5-6	CASSLVGRGGDRGGYTF	TGTGCCAGCAGCTTGGTGGGACGAGGTGGAGATCGGGGGGGCTACACCTTC
TRBJ1-4	TRBD1	17	.	TRBV5-4	CASSFLRFQGADGKLFF	TGTGCCAGCAGCTTTCTTCGCTTCCAGGGGGCGGACGGAAAACTGTTTTTT
TRBJ1-5	.	15	.	TRBV11-2	CASSLGHRVGQPQHF	TGTGCCAGCAGCTTAGGCCACCGGGTAGGACAGCCCCAGCATTTT
TRBJ2-1	.	15	.	TRBV15	CATSGGVNSYNEQFF	TGTGCCACCAGCGGCGGGGTTAACTCCTACAATGAGCAGTTCTTC
TRBJ2-3	TRBD2	14	many	TRBV19	CATSVAGVGDTQYF	TGTGCCACCTCGGTAGCGGGAGTTGGAGATACGCAGTATTTT
TRBJ2-1	TRBD2	17	few	TRBV5-1	CASSFGRTSGSYNEQFF	TGCGCCAGCAGCTTTGGGAGGACTAGCGGGAGCTACAATGAGCAGTTCTTC
TRBJ1-4	.	13	.	TRBV5-1	CASSQGVGEKLFF	TGCGCCAGCAGCCAAGGAGTAGGAGAAAAACTGTTTTTT
TRBJ1-6	TRBD1	15	.	TRBV7-2	CASSLDRGGYSPLHF	TGTGCCAGCAGCTTGGACAGGGGCGGTTATTCACCCCTCCACTTT
TRBJ2-2	.	14	.	TRBV3-1/TRBV3-2	CASSYTSFTGELFF	TGTGCCAGCAGCTACACTAGTTTCACCGGGGAGCTGTTTTTT
TRBJ2-1	TRBD2	18	.	TRBV7-3	CASSFGTSGRGSYNEQFF	TGTGCCAGCAGCTTTGGGACTAGCGGGAGGGGGTCCTACAATGAGCAGTTCTTC
TRBJ2-3	.	15	once	TRBV27	CASSFYSGLGDTQYF	TGTGCCAGCAGTTTCTACAGCGGTCTGGGAGATACGCAGTATTTT
TRBJ1-1	TRBD1	17	.	TRBV7-9	CASSLAFDRGLGTEAFF	TGTGCCAGCAGCTTAGCGTTCGACAGGGGGCTTGGCACTGAAGCTTTCTTT
TRBJ2-1	TRBD2	14	.	TRBV6-6	CASNREGRAREQFF	TGTGCCAGCAATCGGGAGGGCCGAGCCCGGGAGCAGTTCTTC
TRBJ2-1	TRBD2	14	.	TRBV5-1	CASSLLAGAGEQFF	TGCGCCAGCAGCTTGCTAGCGGGGGCCGGTGAGCAGTTCTTC
TRBJ1-6	TRBD1	16	.	TRBV7-9	CASSTIRQGRDSPLHF	TGTGCCAGCAGCACCATCCGACAGGGCCGGGATTCACCCCTCCACTTT
TRBJ2-1	TRBD2	16	.	TRBV9	CASSEGTSGVYNEQFF	TGTGCCAGCAGCGAGGGGACTAGCGGAGTTTACAATGAGCAGTTCTTC
TRBJ1-1	.	11	.	TRBV5-5	CASSFGGVAFF	TGTGCCAGCAGCTTCGGGGGGGTAGCTTTCTTT
TRBJ2-5	TRBD2	13	.	TRBV9	CASSVVSGETQYF	TGTGCCAGCAGCGTCGTTAGCGGGGAGACCCAGTACTTC
TRBJ1-2	.	14	.	TRBV29-1	CSVEHRQLNYGYTF	TGCAGCGTTGAGCACAGACAGCTTAACTATGGCTACACCTTC
TRBJ2-7	.	15	.	TRBV7-2	CASSLLPLSSYEQYF	TGTGCCAGCAGCTTGTTACCCCTGAGCTCCTACGAGCAGTACTTC
TRBJ2-7	TRBD2	13	.	TRBV5-1	CATSPSGGNEQYF	TGCGCCACCAGTCCTAGCGGGGGGAACGAGCAGTACTTC
TRBJ1-6	.	15	few	TRBV7-9	CASSLVRGLGSPLHF	TGTGCCAGCAGCTTAGTGCGGGGGCTTGGATCACCCCTCCACTTT
TRBJ2-7	.	14	.	TRBV7-2	CASRPGTPTYEQYF	TGTGCCAGCAGACCCGGGACACCAACCTACGAGCAGTACTTC
TRBJ2-7	.	16	.	TRBV15	CATSRAFGQGTYEQYF	TGTGCCACCAGCAGAGCTTTCGGTCAGGGAACCTACGAGCAGTACTTC
TRBJ2-1	.	15	.	TRBV28	CASSLGVASPDEQFF	TGTGCCAGCAGCCTGGGAGTTGCGAGTCCTGATGAGCAGTTCTTC
TRBJ2-1	.	12	.	TRBV2	CASSDPRTPVVF	TGTGCCAGCAGTGATCCCCGCACTCCCGTGGTCTTC
TRBJ1-4	TRBD1	14	.	TRBV2	CASSQQGVGEKLFF	TGTGCCAGCAGTCAACAGGGGGTCGGTGAAAAACTGTTTTTT
TRBJ1-1	.	15	.	TRBV5-1	CASTNPTVMNTEAFF	TGCGCCAGCACCAACCCGACAGTCATGAACACTGAAGCTTTCTTT
TRBJ2-4	.	14	.	TRBV19	CASSIRGRWNIQYF	TGTGCCAGTAGTATTCGTGGGAGATGGAACATTCAGTACTTC
TRBJ1-4	TRBD1	15	.	TRBV3-1/TRBV3-2	CASSHLDRANEKLFF	TGTGCCAGCAGCCACCTGGACAGGGCTAATGAAAAACTGTTTTTT
TRBJ1-1	.	12	many	TRBV29-1	CSVSRGNTEAFF	TGCAGCGTAAGCCGAGGGAACACTGAAGCTTTCTTT
TRBJ2-1	.	14	few	TRBV10-3	CAIRPLATHNEQFF	TGTGCCATCAGGCCCCTAGCGACACACAATGAGCAGTTCTTC
TRBJ2-3	.	14	.	TRBV5-1	CASSLEQLRDTQYF	TGCGCCAGCAGCTTGGAACAGCTCAGGGATACGCAGTATTTT